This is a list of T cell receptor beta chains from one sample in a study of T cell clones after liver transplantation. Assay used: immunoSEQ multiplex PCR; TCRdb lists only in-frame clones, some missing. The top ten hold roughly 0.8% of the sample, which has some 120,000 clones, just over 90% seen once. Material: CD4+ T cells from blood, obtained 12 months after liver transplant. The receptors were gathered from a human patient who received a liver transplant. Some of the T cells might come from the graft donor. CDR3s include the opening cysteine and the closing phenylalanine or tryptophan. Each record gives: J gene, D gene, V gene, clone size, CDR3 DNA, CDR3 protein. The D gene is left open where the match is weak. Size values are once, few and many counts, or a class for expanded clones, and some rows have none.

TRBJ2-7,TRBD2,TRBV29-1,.,TGCAGCGTCGGACTAGCGGGAGTTCCCGAGCAGTACTTC,CSVGLAGVPEQYF
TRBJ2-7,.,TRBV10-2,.,TGCGCCAGCAGTGCACTAGTGGGGAACGAGCAGTACTTC,CASSALVGNEQYF
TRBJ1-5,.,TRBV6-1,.,TGTGCCAGCAGTGAACAACAGAGTCAGCCCCAGCATTTT,CASSEQQSQPQHF
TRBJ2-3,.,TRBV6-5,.,TGTGCCAGCAGTCTAGCCCACAGCACAGATACGCAGTATTTT,CASSLAHSTDTQYF
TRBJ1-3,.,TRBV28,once,TGTGCCAGCAGCCCGGGACGTTCCGGAAACACCATATATTTT,CASSPGRSGNTIYF
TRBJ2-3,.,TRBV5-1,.,TGCGCCAGCAGCTTGGAACGAGTCGACACAGATACGCAGTATTTT,CASSLERVDTDTQYF
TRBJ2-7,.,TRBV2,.,TGTGCCAGCAGAGTGTCCGCCGAGGGGTACGAGCAGTACTTC,CASRVSAEGYEQYF
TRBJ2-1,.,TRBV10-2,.,TGCGCCAGCGTGTGGAGGAGCGGAGATGAGCAGTTCTTC,CASVWRSGDEQFF
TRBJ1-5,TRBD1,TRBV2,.,TGTGCCAGCAGTGCCCAGGGGGGAGATCAGCCCCAGCATTTT,CASSAQGGDQPQHF
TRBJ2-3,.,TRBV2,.,TGTGCCAGCACCACAGGGAACACAGATACGCAGTATTTT,CASTTGNTDTQYF
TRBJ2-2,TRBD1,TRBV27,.,TGTGCCAGCAGTTCCGGACAGGGTGCTGTGAACACCGGGGAGCTGTTTTTT,CASSSGQGAVNTGELFF
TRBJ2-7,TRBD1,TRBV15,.,TGTGCCACCAGCTTGGGACAGGAATTACAGTACTTC,CATSLGQELQYF
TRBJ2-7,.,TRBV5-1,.,TGCGCCAGCACCGAGCCATTGGGGGTCGAGCAGTACTTC,CASTEPLGVEQYF
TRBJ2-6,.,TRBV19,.,TGTGCCAGTGGGGGTTTATCTGGGGCCAACGTCCTGACTTTC,CASGGLSGANVLTF